Presented here are 25 T cell receptor beta chains from one specimen sequenced in a study of T cell responses to AZD1222 COVID-19 vaccine (dated by TCRdb to the early 2020s). The time point label for this specimen denotes: about 28 days (+/-7) after the second vaccine dose. Library method: the immunoSEQ multiplex PCR assay. TCRdb re-hosts the immuneACCESS table, in-frame sequences only. Its copies lack some clones; in the studies checked, an unresolved V gene accounts for under half of them, and the cause for the rest is not known. In this sample the table shows roughly 120,000 clones, approximately 90% of which occur a single time. The ten largest clones add up to roughly 7% of the sample. The sequencing here drew on peripheral blood, taken 28 days after the second AZD1222 dose. The source is an adult who received the AZD1222 COVID-19 vaccine.

V is TRBV6-5 and J is TRBJ1-6; D may be TRBD1 (5 bases). The CDR3 length is 16 residues. Germline-derived CDR1 and CDR2 are MNHEY and SVGAGI. The ends were cut back, 1 base at V and 7 bases at J, with 14 bases in the middle. The CDR3 is CASSYLGERGNSPLHF. CDR3 nucleotides: TGTGCCAGCAGTTACTTGGGGGAACGGGGAAATTCACCCCTCCACTTT.

The rearrangement uses TRBV12-3 or TRBV12-4 and TRBJ1-2; D not resolved. Trimming took 5 bases from V and 2 from J, leaving 6 bases between them. The CDR3 totals 12 residues. The CDR3 here is CASSPGNYGYTF. The DNA for the CDR3 is TGTGCCAGCAGTCCAGGAAACTATGGCTACACCTTC.

The chain combines TRBV4-2 with TRBJ1-4; possible D gene TRBD1, 6 bases. The V gene's germline CDR1 is LGHNA and CDR2 YNFKEQ. V lost 0 bases and J 4 bases, leaving 12 bases between the germline ends. This CDR3 contains 16 residues. CDR3 DNA: TGTGCCAGCAGCCAAGATCTCCGGACAGTTAATGAAAAACTGTTTTTT. Protein product: CASSQDLRTVNEKLFF.

The chain couples TRBV13 to TRBJ2-7; 7 bases align to TRBD1. Germline loops: CDR1 PRHDT, CDR2 FYEKMQ (reference sequence). Unmatched junction bases numbered 6, after V lost 4 bases and J lost 3 bases. This CDR3 contains 14 residues. CDR3 nucleotide sequence: TGTGCCAGCAGCTCGGGACAGAGAGTCTACGAGCAGTACTTC. Protein product: CASSSGQRVYEQYF.

This chain connects TRBV18 to TRBJ2-7, with TRBD1 matching 7 bases. Losses at the gene ends were 3 bases for V and 2 bases for J; bases not matched to a gene: 13. Germline V gene sequence: CDR1 KGHSH, CDR2 LQKENI. CDR3 length: 17 amino acids. The CDR3 nucleotides read TGTGCCAGCTCACCGGACAGGTTCGTGGTCCCTACCTACGAGCAGTACTTC. Its translation: CASSPDRFVVPTYEQYF.

CDR3 amino acids: CSVEERHVPGGYTF. The CDR3, as DNA: TGCAGCGTTGAAGAGAGGCATGTTCCTGGCGGCTACACCTTC. The J gene is TRBJ1-2, the V gene TRBV29-1; D not resolved. CDR3 size: 14 residues. Trimming pared 0 bases from V and 8 bases from J, leaving 16 bases between. The germline gives CDR1 SQVTM, CDR2 ANQGSEA.

The CDR3 DNA follows: TGTGCCAGCAGCGTACGGGGGTTCTCCTACGAGCAGTACTTC. Translating it yields CASSVRGFSYEQYF. The rearrangement uses TRBV7-2 and TRBJ2-7, with a possible D match to TRBD2 (6 bases). Germline V gene data show CDR1 as SGHTA and CDR2 as FQGNSA. The V gene lost 5 bases and the J gene lost 0 bases, with 11 bases spanning the gap. This CDR3 is built from 14 residues.

This rearrangement joins TRBV27 to TRBJ2-1, with D maybe TRBD2 (6 bases). Germline CDR1 and CDR2: MNHEY and SMNVEV (reference sequence). CDR3 size: 14 residues. Trimming removed 4 bases at V and 8 bases at J, with 15 bases between. This chain's CDR3 is CASSSGTHGDEQFF. Written as DNA, the CDR3 is TGTGCCAGCAGTTCTGGGACTCATGGCGATGAGCAGTTCTTC.

V gene TRBV5-1 combines with J gene TRBJ1-1, with 7 bases matching TRBD1. The junction had 5 bases not matched to a gene; V was cut back by 4 bases and J by 2 bases. Germline values: CDR1 SGHRS, CDR2 YFSETQ. The length of the CDR3 is 14 residues. CDR3 nucleotides: TGCGCCAGCAGCCAAGGGGGCCCCAACACTGAAGCTTTCTTT. Its translation: CASSQGGPNTEAFF.

The J gene is TRBJ2-7, the V gene TRBV10-3; D is unresolved. Germline CDR1 is ENHRY and CDR2 is SYGVKD. The CDR3 contains 15 residues. Deletions cut 0 bases from V and 2 bases from J, with 11 bases between. The CDR3 DNA follows: TGTGCCATCAGTGAGTCTTTCGGACCCACCTACGAGCAGTACTTC. This translates into CAISESFGPTYEQYF.

The chain uses TRBV7-2 and TRBJ2-7; no reliable D call. Germline values: CDR1 SGHTA, CDR2 FQGNSA. The CDR3 consists of 14 residues. Trimming left V 2 bases short and J 3 bases short, with 11 bases between. In DNA form, the CDR3 reads TGTGCCAGCAGCTTATCCCCGAACCTCTACGAGCAGTACTTC. Translated, it gives CASSLSPNLYEQYF. The variable domain in full, completed from reference TRBV7-2 and TRBJ2-7, reads GAGVSQSPSNKVTEKGKDVELRCDPISGHTALYWYRQSLGQGLEFLIYFQGNSAPDKSGLPSDRFSAERTGGSVSTLTIQRTQQEDSAVYLCASSLSPNLYEQYFGPGTRLTVT.

The rearrangement joins TRBV15 to TRBJ1-5; weak D call: TRBD1 (6 bases). Germline loops: CDR1 LNHNV, CDR2 YYDKDF (reference sequence). V was shortened by 4 bases and J by 3 bases, with 13 bases between the two germline ends. The CDR3 totals 15 residues. The CDR3 sequence: CATSTGDTSNQPQHF. CDR3 nucleotides: TGTGCCACCAGCACTGGGGACACGTCCAATCAGCCCCAGCATTTT.

The V gene is TRBV5-1, the J gene TRBJ2-3; 8 bases are shared with TRBD2. The germline gives CDR1 SGHRS, CDR2 YFSETQ. The CDR3 contains 15 residues. Losses at the gene ends were 1 base for V and 1 base for J; bases not matched to a gene: 2. CDR3 sequence (DNA): TGCGCCAGCAGCTTGAGCGGGGGACGCACAGATACGCAGTATTTT. The encoded protein is CASSLSGGRTDTQYF.

V gene TRBV7-9 combines with J gene TRBJ2-2; 7 bases are shared with TRBD2. Germline CDR1 and CDR2: SEHNR and FQNEAQ (reference sequence). J was trimmed by 0 bases and V by 3 bases; bases with no gene match: 4. The CDR3 runs to 16 residues. CDR3 amino acids: CASSFTGRPNTGELFF. CDR3 in DNA: TGTGCCAGCAGCTTCACCGGGAGGCCGAACACCGGGGAGCTGTTTTTT.

The genes are TRBV7-9 and TRBJ2-5, with 7 bases matching TRBD1. With 5 bases clipped from V and 3 bases from J, the junction kept 3 bases outside the gene matches. Germline V gene sequence: CDR1 SEHNR, CDR2 FQNEAQ (reference sequence). CDR3 length: 13 amino acids. The CDR3 loop reads CASSLGQEETQYF. For the CDR3, the DNA is TGTGCCAGCAGCCTAGGACAGGAAGAGACCCAGTACTTC.

This clone was counted once. This chain joins TRBV5-4 and TRBJ2-5, with D perhaps TRBD1 (6 bases). CDR1 and CDR2 from the germline V gene are SGHNT and YYREEE (reference sequence). The V end lost 4 bases, the J end lost 1 base, and 14 bases lay between the germline ends. The length of the CDR3 is 15 residues. The CDR3 sequence: CASSPPGGGQETQYF. The CDR3 DNA reads as TGTGCCAGCAGCCCCCCTGGGGGCGGCCAAGAGACCCAGTACTTC. Complete variable domain (other parts from reference TRBV5-4 and TRBJ2-5): ETGVTQSPTHLIKTRGQQVTLRCSSQSGHNTVSWYQQALGQGPQFIFQYYREEENGRGNFPPRFSGLQFPNYSSELNVNALELDDSALYLCASSPPGGGQETQYFGPGTRLLVL.

A remark on this clone: The junction does not match germline at one end; this may be a read error. The chain couples TRBV7-7 to TRBJ2-2; 8 bases map to TRBD2. The length of the CDR3 is 16 residues. Germline lookup yields CDR1 SSHAT and CDR2 FNYEAQ (reference sequence). CDR3 sequence (DNA): TGTGCTAGCAGCCAGCGGGGGAATAGGTACACCGGGGAGCTGTTTTTT. Translation gives CASSQRGNRYTGELFF.

The rearrangement links TRBV20-1 to TRBJ1-2; no clear D. The CDR3 is 11 amino acids. Germline assignment: CDR1 DFQATT and CDR2 SNEGSKA (reference sequence). Trimming removed 3 bases from V and 4 bases from J, with 6 bases in between. The CDR3 region has the DNA TGCAGTGCTAGGTGGACCTATGGCTACACCTTC. Translated: CSARWTYGYTF.

The chain carries TRBV5-1 and TRBJ1-2; weak D call: TRBD1 (6 bases). Trimming took 4 bases from V and 6 from J, leaving 13 bases between them. CDR3 length: 13 residues. Looked up from germline, CDR1 is SGHRS and CDR2 is YFSETQ. CDR3 bases: TGCGCCAGCAGCCCGGAGGGGGGCCATGGCTACACCTTC. It is translated as CASSPEGGHGYTF.

The chain has TRBV5-1 and TRBJ2-7; 9 bases match TRBD2. Trimming cost V 4 bases and J 9 bases; bases outside gene matches: 14. CDR3 length equals 15 residues. The germline CDR1 and CDR2 sequences are SGHRS and YFSETQ. The CDR3 nucleotides read TGCGCCAGCAGCGGGGTAGGCGGCGGGAGGGCCGGGCAGTACTTC. Its translation is CASSGVGGGRAGQYF.

The chain links TRBV6-5 to TRBJ2-7; 7 bases map to TRBD1. The germline V gene encodes CDR1 MNHEY and CDR2 SVGAGI. Losses at the gene ends were 6 bases for V and 4 bases for J; bases not matched to a gene: 6. This CDR3 spans 13 amino acids. For the CDR3, the DNA is TGTGCCAGCAGAGACAGGGCAGGGTACGAGCAGTACTTC. This translates into CASRDRAGYEQYF.

The chain recombines TRBV7-2 with TRBJ2-5; possibly TRBD2 for D (7 bases). The CDR3 contains 14 residues. V shed 5 bases and J shed 5 bases, with 15 bases lying between them. The germline V gene has CDR1 SGHTA and CDR2 FQGNSA. The CDR3 region has the DNA TGTGCCAGCAGCCTCGCCGGGGGGCGGGAGACCCAGTACTTC. Protein: CASSLAGGRETQYF. Full variable domain (rest looked up from reference TRBV7-2 and TRBJ2-5): GAGVSQSPSNKVTEKGKDVELRCDPISGHTALYWYRQSLGQGLEFLIYFQGNSAPDKSGLPSDRFSAERTGGSVSTLTIQRTQQEDSAVYLCASSLAGGRETQYFGPGTRLLVL.

A few counts support this clone. Other DNA sequences in this specimen translate into the identical CDR3. DNA for the CDR3: TGTGCCAGCGGCGGACAGTTGAACTATGGCTACACCTTC. The encoded protein is CASGGQLNYGYTF. V and J are TRBV7-2 and TRBJ1-2; the D gene is possibly TRBD1 (6 bases). This CDR3 has 13 residues. Germline V gives CDR1 SGHTA, CDR2 FQGNSA. Between the trimmed V and J ends, which lost 8 bases and 2 bases, there was a span of 12 bases.

The chain has TRBV5-4 and TRBJ2-7, with D unclear. This CDR3 region has 12 residues. CDR1 is SGHNT and CDR2 is YYREEE in the germline V gene (reference sequence). The V end was cut by 0 bases, the J end by 7 bases, with 8 bases between. CDR3 DNA: TGTGCCAGCAGCTTGGGTCCCAAGGAGCAGTACTTC. Translated, it gives CASSLGPKEQYF.

J is TRBJ1-2 and V is TRBV18; D unclear. The length of the CDR3 is 13 residues. Germline lookup yields CDR1 KGHSH and CDR2 LQKENI. V dropped 3 bases and J dropped 8 bases, with 13 bases sitting between them. The CDR3 protein is CASSPLGREGYTF. As DNA, the CDR3 is TGTGCCAGCTCACCCCTCGGCAGAGAGGGCTACACCTTC.